This TCR beta chain was sequenced in a study of blood T cell repertoires in COVID-19. Study-level background: Recovered Cohort 3 donors showed two negative PCRs, clearance, or symptom resolution. Samples representing acute and convalescent COVID-19 were sourced from the United States, Italy and Spain.

Deletions cut 7 bases from V and 6 bases from J, with 13 bases between. CDR1 SGDLS and CDR2 YYNGEE come from the germline V gene. The CDR3 is 12 amino acids. Assay: immunoSEQ multiplex PCR; the TCRdb copy retains only in-frame clones and omits some. The sample comprises under 400,000 clones, 87% of which are singletons, and less than 2.5% rests with the top ten. Assignments of participants to cohorts depended upon their own reported clinical history. The clonotype was recovered from a man in his forties or fifties in a cohort exposed to, infected with or recovered from COVID-19 (not recorded which). Specimen: PBMCs or T cells enriched from blood (not recorded which). The rearrangement joins TRBV9 to TRBJ1-1; a possible D gene is TRBD1 (5 bases). This chain's CDR3 is CASGTGVAEAFF. CDR3 bases: TGTGCCAGCGGCACAGGAGTAGCTGAAGCTTTCTTT.